The 15 T cell receptor beta chains below come from one sample, sequenced in a study of Ad26.COV2.S vaccination and SARS-CoV-2 variants. Documented treatment: roughly 19 received Ad26.COV2.S at low or high dose, single or two shots; roughly five received placebo; per-sample allocation not given. The samples date from day 63 after the first vaccine or placebo injection. Assay used: immunoSEQ multiplex PCR; TCRdb lists only in-frame clones, some missing. The sample has roughly 300,000 clones, approximately 90% seen once; the top ten hold around 6.6%. This specimen was peripheral blood, taken in a trial of Ad26.COV2.S vaccine versus placebo. All receptors come from a person between 18 and 59 years old who received the Ad26.COV2.S COVID-19 vaccine or a placebo.

The chain has TRBV15 and TRBJ1-4; no reliable D call. V lost 3 bases and J 7 bases, leaving 9 bases between the germline ends. CDR1 and CDR2 (germline): LNHNV, YYDKDF (reference sequence). This CDR3 is built from 13 residues. CDR3 bases: TGTGCCACCAGCAGTGAGGGCCGTGAAAAACTGTTTTTT. It encodes CATSSEGREKLFF.

V usage is TRBV11-3 and J usage is TRBJ2-3, with 10 bases that match TRBD1. CDR3 length: 14 residues. Per the germline V gene, CDR1 is SGHNT and CDR2 is YENEEA. The ends lost 5 bases at V and 4 bases at J; junction bases unmatched: 3. CDR3 in amino acids: CASSPGQGSDTQYF. In DNA form, the CDR3 reads TGTGCCAGCAGCCCGGGACAGGGGTCAGATACGCAGTATTTT.

The chain uses TRBV6-5 and TRBJ2-7; no clear D gene. This CDR3 is built from 15 residues. Trimming removed 2 bases from V and 4 bases from J, with 15 bases in between. Germline CDR1 and CDR2: MNHEY and SVGAGI. The CDR3 region is CASSYVRSGPYEQYF. As DNA, the CDR3 is TGTGCCAGCAGTTACGTACGCTCAGGACCATACGAGCAGTACTTC.

The CDR3 nucleotides are TGCGCCAGCAGCTTGACAGGGCCTCTAGGGACTGAAGCTTTCTTT. This encodes CASSLTGPLGTEAFF. The V call is TRBV5-1, the J call TRBJ1-1, with a weak D call TRBD1 (6 bases). The germline V gene encodes CDR1 SGHRS and CDR2 YFSETQ. V lost 1 base and J lost 5, with 15 bases in between. CDR3 length: 15 residues.

The gene calls are TRBV29-1 and TRBJ1-1; tentative D call: TRBD1 (5 bases). The CDR3 is 13 amino acids. The V end lost 2 bases, the J end lost 2 bases, and 9 bases lay between the germline ends. Per germline, CDR1 SQVTM and CDR2 ANQGSEA. Here the CDR3 DNA reads TGCAGCGTTGAATGGGGGATCAACACTGAAGCTTTCTTT. Its translation is CSVEWGINTEAFF.

The chain carries TRBV14 and TRBJ1-2, with D possibly being TRBD1 (5 bases). Per the germline V gene, CDR1 is SGHDN and CDR2 is FVKESK. The V end lost 7 bases, the J end lost 4 bases, and 22 bases lay between the germline ends. This CDR3 comprises 16 residues. In DNA, the CDR3 is TGTGCCAGCACCCCACTGGGGCAGGCGGGTACCTATGGCTACACCTTC. Protein sequence: CASTPLGQAGTYGYTF.

CDR3: CASSEVAGTYNEQFF. The CDR3 coding sequence is TGTGCCAGCAGCGAAGTAGCGGGAACCTACAATGAGCAGTTCTTC. The chain carries TRBV9 and TRBJ2-1; TRBD2 aligns across 8 bases. The germline CDR1 and CDR2 sequences are SGDLS and YYNGEE. CDR3 size: 15 residues. With 3 bases clipped from V and 2 bases from J, the junction kept 4 bases outside the gene matches.

V usage is TRBV6-1 and J usage is TRBJ1-6, with no clear D. The ends were cut back, 0 bases at V and 8 bases at J, with 5 bases in the middle. The germline V gene encodes CDR1 MNHNS and CDR2 SASEGT. The length of the CDR3 is 13 residues. Here the CDR3 reads CASSEAADSPLHF. The CDR3 region has the DNA TGTGCCAGCAGTGAAGCGGCGGATTCACCCCTCCACTTT.

This chain joins TRBV24-1 and TRBJ2-2; D gene uncertain. Per germline, CDR1 KGHDR and CDR2 SFDVKD. The CDR3 spans 19 residues. V gave up 5 bases and J gave up 2 bases, with 23 bases separating them. CDR3 DNA sequence: TGTGCCACCAGTGGTCTGCCCCGAGCCGACATGGAAAACACCGGGGAGCTGTTTTTT. It translates to CATSGLPRADMENTGELFF.

The rearrangement uses TRBV6-2 or TRBV6-3 and TRBJ2-7, with a possible D match to TRBD2 (6 bases). CDR3 length: 14 residues. Trimming removed 2 bases from V and 1 base from J, with 9 bases in between. From germline, CDR1 is MNHEY and CDR2 SVGEGT. In DNA, the CDR3 is TGTGCCAGCAGTTACGCGGGGTTGTCCTACGAGCAGTACTTC. It specifies CASSYAGLSYEQYF.

The rearrangement joins TRBV7-3 to TRBJ2-2; 8 bases line up with TRBD2. CDR1 and CDR2 from the germline V gene are SGHTA and FQGTGA. J gave up 7 bases and V 0 bases, and 16 bases lay outside the gene matches. The CDR3 contains 19 residues. CDR3 protein: CASSLTLGTGGPRGGELFF. Written as DNA, the CDR3 is TGTGCCAGCAGCTTAACTCTGGGTACGGGAGGGCCTCGCGGCGGGGAGCTGTTTTTT.

The chain is built from TRBV19 and TRBJ1-4; D is possibly TRBD1 (6 bases). CDR3 size: 15 residues. The germline V gene encodes CDR1 LNHDA and CDR2 SQIVND (reference sequence). The germline V and J ends were trimmed by 3 bases and 10 bases, with 18 bases remaining between them. The CDR3 nucleotides are TGTGCCAGTAGTATGGAGAGGACAGTTAGCGGAAAACTGTTTTTT. Amino acid sequence: CASSMERTVSGKLFF.

This clone was seen a handful of times. The chain uses TRBV7-9 and TRBJ1-5, with a possible D match to TRBD1 (6 bases). Germline V lookup: CDR1 SEHNR, CDR2 FQNEAQ (reference sequence). The CDR3 totals 16 residues. The V and J ends lost 2 bases and 2 bases respectively, with 13 bases between them. This chain's CDR3 is CASSLLGADRNQPQHF. The DNA of the CDR3 is TGTGCCAGCAGCTTATTGGGGGCAGACCGCAATCAGCCCCAGCATTTT.

The CDR3 DNA reads TGTGCCAGCAGCTACGATGGACGACCGGGACAGGCATCTTATGGCTACACCTTC. Translating gives CASSYDGRPGQASYGYTF. V usage is TRBV28 and J usage is TRBJ1-2; 8 bases fit TRBD1. CDR3 size: 18 residues. J lost 5 bases, V lost 6 bases, and 20 bases had no gene match. The V gene's germline CDR1 is MDHEN and CDR2 SYDVKM.

This rearrangement joins TRBV27 to TRBJ1-2; maybe TRBD1 (5 bases). The germline V gene encodes CDR1 MNHEY and CDR2 SMNVEV (reference sequence). The CDR3 spans 14 residues. Trimming removed 6 bases at V and 3 bases at J, with 14 bases between. CDR3 in amino acids: CASRAGTPYYGYTF. CDR3 nucleotide sequence: TGTGCCAGCAGAGCCGGGACTCCGTACTATGGCTACACCTTC.